One TCR beta chain is described in this entry. Its antigen remains unknown. Germline V CDR1 and CDR2: MDHEN, SYDVKM. CDR3 length: 16 amino acids. The V and J ends lost 3 bases and 4 bases respectively, with 18 bases between them. The data are from a study of STAT3 mutations in large granular lymphocyte leukemia. Background on the study: Roughly half of the longitudinally sequenced T-LGLL patients carried detectable canonical activating STAT3 mutations.

The assay was immunoSEQ multiplex PCR, and TCRdb's table has in-frame clones only and misses some. The repertoire has about 4,300 clones, under 55% of them found once; the top ten carry about four fifths. Notes on the study in general: In some patients, a small highly pathogenic clone possibly went undetected. In T-cell large granular lymphocyte leukemia, about half of patients showed multiple immunodominant subclonotypes. In about 30% of the 18 patients, new TCR clonotypes emerged after therapy.

This sequence joins TRBV28 and TRBJ1-2; D may be TRBD1 (5 bases). The specimen was peripheral blood mononuclear cells. This receptor was identified in a man aged 55 to 69 with T-cell large granular lymphocyte leukemia. Some clones in this sample may be carry-over from other donors' samples. CDR3 bases: TGTGCCAGCAGTTTCAGTGGCAGGAGTCAGGGCTATGGCTACACCTTC. Its translation is CASSFSGRSQGYGYTF.